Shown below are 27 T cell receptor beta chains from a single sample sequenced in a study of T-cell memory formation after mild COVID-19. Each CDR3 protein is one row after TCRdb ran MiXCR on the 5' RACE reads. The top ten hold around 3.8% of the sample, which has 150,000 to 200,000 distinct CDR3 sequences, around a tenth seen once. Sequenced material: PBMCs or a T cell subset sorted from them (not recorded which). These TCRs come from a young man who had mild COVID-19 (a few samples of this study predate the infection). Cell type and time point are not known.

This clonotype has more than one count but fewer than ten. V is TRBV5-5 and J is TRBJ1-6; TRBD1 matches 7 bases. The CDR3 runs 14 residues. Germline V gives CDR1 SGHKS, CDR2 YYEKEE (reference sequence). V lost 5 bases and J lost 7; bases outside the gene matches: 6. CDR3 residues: CASRHGQENSPLHF. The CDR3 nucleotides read TGTGCCAGCAGACACGGACAGGAGAATTCACCCCTCCACTTT.

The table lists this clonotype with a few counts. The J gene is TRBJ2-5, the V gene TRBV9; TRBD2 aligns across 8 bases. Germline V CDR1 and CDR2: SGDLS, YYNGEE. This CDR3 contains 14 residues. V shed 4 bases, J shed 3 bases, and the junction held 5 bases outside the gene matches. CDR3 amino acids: CASSPRGAEETQYF. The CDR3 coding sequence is TGTGCCAGCAGCCCGCGGGGGGCGGAAGAGACCCAGTACTTC.

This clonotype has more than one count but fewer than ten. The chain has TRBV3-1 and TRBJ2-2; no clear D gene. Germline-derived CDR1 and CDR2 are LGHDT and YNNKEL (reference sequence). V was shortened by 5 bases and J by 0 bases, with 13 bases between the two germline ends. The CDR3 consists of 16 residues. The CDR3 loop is CASSSIGSSNTGELFF. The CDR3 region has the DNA TGTGCCAGCAGCTCTATAGGGTCTTCGAACACCGGGGAGCTGTTTTTT.

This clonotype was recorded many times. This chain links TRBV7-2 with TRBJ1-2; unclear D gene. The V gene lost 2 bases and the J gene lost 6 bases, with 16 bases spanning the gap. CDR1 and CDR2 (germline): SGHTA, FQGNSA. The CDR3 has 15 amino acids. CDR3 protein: CASSLSTLRSHGYTF. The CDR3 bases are TGTGCCAGCAGCTTATCAACGTTGCGGTCCCATGGCTACACCTTC.

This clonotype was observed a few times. CDR3 sequence (DNA): TGCGCCAGCAGCTCGGGACAGGTAGACTATGGCTACACCTTC. It encodes CASSSGQVDYGYTF. The gene calls are TRBV5-1 and TRBJ1-2; 8 bases agree with TRBD1. In germline, CDR1 is SGHRS, CDR2 YFSETQ. The trim removed 3 bases at V and 3 bases at J, leaving 4 bases unmatched. There are 14 residues in the CDR3.

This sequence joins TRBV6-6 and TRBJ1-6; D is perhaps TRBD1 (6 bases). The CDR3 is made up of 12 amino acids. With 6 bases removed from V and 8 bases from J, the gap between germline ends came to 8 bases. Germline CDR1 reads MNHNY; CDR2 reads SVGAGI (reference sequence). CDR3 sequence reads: CASRAGDSPLHF. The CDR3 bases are TGTGCCAGCAGAGCAGGGGATTCACCCCTCCACTTT.

CDR3 residues: CASSLALDGYTF. The DNA for the CDR3 is TGTGCCAGCAGCTTAGCGCTGGATGGCTACACCTTC. V and J are TRBV7-2 and TRBJ1-2; D remains unclear. Germline V gives CDR1 SGHTA, CDR2 FQGNSA. Trimming removed 0 bases from V and 6 bases from J, with 5 bases in between. This CDR3 is 12 amino acids long.

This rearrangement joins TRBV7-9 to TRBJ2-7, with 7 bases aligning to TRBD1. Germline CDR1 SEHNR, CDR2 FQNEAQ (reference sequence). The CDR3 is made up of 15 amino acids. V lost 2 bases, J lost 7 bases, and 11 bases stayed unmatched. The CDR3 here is CASSLPRDRLTEQYF. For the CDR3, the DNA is TGTGCCAGCAGCTTACCCCGGGACAGACTCACGGAGCAGTACTTC.

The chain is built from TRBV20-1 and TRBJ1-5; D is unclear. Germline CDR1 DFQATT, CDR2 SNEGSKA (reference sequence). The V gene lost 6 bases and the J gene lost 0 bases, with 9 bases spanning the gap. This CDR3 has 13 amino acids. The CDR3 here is CSAASYSNQPQHF. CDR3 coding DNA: TGCAGTGCGGCGAGTTATAGCAATCAGCCCCAGCATTTT.

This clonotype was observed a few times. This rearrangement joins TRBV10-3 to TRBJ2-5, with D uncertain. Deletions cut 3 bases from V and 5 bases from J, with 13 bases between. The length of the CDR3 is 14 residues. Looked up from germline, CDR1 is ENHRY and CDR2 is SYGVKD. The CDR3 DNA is TGTGCCATCAGTGAACACCTAGGCACGGAGACCCAGTACTTC. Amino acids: CAISEHLGTETQYF.

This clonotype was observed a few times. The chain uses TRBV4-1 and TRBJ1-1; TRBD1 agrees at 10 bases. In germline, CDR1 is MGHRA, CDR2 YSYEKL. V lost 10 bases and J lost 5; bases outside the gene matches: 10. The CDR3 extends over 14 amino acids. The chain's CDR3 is CAKPGTGATTEAFF. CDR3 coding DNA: TGCGCCAAACCCGGGACAGGGGCGACGACTGAAGCTTTCTTT.

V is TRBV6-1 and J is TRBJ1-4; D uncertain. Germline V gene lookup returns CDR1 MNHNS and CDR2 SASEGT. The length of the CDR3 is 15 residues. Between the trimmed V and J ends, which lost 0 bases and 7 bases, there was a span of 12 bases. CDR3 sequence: CASSEARGWFEKLFF. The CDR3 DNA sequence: TGTGCCAGCAGTGAAGCTAGAGGGTGGTTTGAAAAACTGTTTTTT.

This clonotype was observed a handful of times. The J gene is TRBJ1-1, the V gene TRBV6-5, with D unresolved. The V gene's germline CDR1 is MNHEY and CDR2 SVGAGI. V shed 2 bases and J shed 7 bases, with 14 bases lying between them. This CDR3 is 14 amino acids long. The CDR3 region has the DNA TGTGCCAGCAGTTACCGTTACAAACTAGGTGAAGCTTTCTTT. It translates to CASSYRYKLGEAFF.

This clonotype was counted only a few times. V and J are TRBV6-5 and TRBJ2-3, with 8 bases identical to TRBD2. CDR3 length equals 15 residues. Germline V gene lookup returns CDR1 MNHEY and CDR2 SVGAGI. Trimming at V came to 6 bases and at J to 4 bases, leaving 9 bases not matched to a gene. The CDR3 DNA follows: TGTGCCAGCAGAAATCACGGGGGGGAGTCAGATACGCAGTATTTT. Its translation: CASRNHGGESDTQYF.

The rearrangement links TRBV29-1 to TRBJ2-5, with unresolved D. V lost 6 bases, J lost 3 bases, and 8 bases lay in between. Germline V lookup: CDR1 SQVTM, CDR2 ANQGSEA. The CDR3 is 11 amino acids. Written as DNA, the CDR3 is TGCAGCGTCCGACGGAAAGAGACCCAGTACTTC. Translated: CSVRRKETQYF.

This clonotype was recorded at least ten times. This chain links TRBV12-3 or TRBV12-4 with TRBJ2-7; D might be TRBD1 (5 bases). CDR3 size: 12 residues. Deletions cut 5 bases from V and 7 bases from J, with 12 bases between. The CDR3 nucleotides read TGTGCCAGCAGTAGACCTCCAGGGGAGCAGTACTTC. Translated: CASSRPPGEQYF.

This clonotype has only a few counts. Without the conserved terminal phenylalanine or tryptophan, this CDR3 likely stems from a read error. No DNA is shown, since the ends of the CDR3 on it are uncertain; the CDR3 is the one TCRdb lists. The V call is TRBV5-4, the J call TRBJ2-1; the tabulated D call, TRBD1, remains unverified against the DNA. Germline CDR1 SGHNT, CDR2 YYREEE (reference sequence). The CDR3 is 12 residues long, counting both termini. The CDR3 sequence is CASSSGTGGFRV.

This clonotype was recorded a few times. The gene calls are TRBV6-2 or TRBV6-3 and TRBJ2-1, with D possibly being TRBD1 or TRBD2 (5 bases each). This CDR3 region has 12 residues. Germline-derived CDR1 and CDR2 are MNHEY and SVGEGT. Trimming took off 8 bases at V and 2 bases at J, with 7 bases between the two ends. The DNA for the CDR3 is TGTGCCAGCGGGGGAACCTACAATGAGCAGTTCTTC. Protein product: CASGGTYNEQFF.

The CDR3 DNA reads as TGTGCCAGCAGCTTGGCGCGGCTAGCGGGGGAACCTAGCACAGATACGCAGTATTTT. Protein sequence: CASSLARLAGEPSTDTQYF. The V gene is TRBV5-6, the J gene TRBJ2-3; 10 bases are shared with TRBD2. The CDR3 sequence is 19 residues long. CDR1 and CDR2 from the germline V gene are SGHDT and YYEEEE. The V segment lost 0 bases and the J segment 0 bases; nucleotides outside the gene matches: 10.

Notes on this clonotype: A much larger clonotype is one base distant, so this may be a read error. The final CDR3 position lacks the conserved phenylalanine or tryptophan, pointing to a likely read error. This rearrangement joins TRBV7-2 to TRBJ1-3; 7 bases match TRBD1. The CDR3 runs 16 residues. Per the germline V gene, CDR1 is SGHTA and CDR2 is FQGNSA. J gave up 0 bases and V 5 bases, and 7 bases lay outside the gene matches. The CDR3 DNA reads TGTGCCAGCAGCAGTGGGACAGTGAACTCTGGAAACACCATATATATT. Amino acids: CASSSGTVNSGNTIYI.

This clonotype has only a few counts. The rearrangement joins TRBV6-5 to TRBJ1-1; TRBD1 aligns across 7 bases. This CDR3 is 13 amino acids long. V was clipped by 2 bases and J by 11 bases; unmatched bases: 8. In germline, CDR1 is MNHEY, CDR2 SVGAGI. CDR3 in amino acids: CASSYQDRVGAFF. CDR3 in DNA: TGTGCCAGCAGTTACCAAGACAGGGTGGGTGCTTTCTTT.

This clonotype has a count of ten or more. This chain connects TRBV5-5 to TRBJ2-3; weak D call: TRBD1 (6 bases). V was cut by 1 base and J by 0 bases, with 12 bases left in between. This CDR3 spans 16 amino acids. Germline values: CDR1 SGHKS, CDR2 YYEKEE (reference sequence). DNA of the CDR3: TGTGCCAGCAGCTTGTACAGGGCTTCTAGCACAGATACGCAGTATTTT. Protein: CASSLYRASSTDTQYF.

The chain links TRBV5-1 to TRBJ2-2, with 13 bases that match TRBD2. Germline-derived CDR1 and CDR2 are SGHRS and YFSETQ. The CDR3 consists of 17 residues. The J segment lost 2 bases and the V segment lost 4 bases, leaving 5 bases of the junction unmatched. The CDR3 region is CASSQLAGGPNTGELFF. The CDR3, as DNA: TGCGCCAGCAGCCAACTAGCGGGGGGGCCCAACACCGGGGAGCTGTTTTTT.

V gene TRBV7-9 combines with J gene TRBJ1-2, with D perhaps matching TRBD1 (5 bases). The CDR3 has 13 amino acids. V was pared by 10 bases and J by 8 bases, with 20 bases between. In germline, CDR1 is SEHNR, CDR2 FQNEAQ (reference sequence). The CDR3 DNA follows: TGTGCCATACGAAAGGAGACAGTCGCGGGCTACACCTTC. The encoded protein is CAIRKETVAGYTF.

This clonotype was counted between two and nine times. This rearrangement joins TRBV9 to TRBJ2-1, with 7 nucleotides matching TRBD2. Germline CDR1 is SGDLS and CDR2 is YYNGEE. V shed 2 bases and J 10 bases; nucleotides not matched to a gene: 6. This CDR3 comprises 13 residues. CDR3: CASSVGGFEEQFF. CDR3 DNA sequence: TGTGCCAGCAGCGTGGGAGGGTTCGAGGAGCAGTTCTTC.

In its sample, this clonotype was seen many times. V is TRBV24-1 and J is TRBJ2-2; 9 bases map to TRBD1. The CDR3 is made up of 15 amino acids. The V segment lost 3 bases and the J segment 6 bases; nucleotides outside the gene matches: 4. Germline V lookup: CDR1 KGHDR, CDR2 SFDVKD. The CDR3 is CATSDGTGNSGELFF. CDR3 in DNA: TGTGCCACCAGTGATGGGACAGGGAATTCCGGGGAGCTGTTTTTT.

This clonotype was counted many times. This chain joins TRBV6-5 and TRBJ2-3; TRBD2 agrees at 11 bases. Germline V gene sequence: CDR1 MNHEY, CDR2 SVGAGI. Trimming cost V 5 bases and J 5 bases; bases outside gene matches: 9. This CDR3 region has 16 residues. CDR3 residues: CASSTHSGGAIDTQYF. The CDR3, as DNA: TGTGCCAGCAGTACACATAGCGGGGGGGCAATAGATACGCAGTATTTT.